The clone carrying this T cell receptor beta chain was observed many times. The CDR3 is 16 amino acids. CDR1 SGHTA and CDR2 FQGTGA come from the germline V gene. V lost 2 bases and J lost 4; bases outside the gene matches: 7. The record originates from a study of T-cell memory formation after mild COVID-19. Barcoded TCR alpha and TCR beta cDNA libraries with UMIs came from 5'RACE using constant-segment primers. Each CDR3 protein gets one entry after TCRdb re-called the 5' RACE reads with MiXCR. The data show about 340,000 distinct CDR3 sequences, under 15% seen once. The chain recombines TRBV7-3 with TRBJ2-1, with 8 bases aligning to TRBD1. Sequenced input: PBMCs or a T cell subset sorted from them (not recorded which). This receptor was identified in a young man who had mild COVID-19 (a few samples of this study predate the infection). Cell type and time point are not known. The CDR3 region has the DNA TGTGCCAGCAGCTTAGGACAGGGTAAAATGTACAATGAGCAGTTCTTC. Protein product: CASSLGQGKMYNEQFF.